The T cell receptor beta chain under discussion was sequenced for a study of blood T cell repertoires in COVID-19. Between the trimmed V and J ends, which lost 0 bases and 6 bases, there was a span of 12 bases. This CDR3 spans 15 amino acids. Germline CDR1 reads SGHRS; CDR2 reads YFSETQ. Generated by immunoSEQ multiplex PCR, the TCRdb table keeps only in-frame clones and is missing some. Seen here are approximately 290,000 clones, 70% to 85% observed once, and the top ten hold 0.87%. The source of this sequence is a human donor with COVID-19, enrolled during active disease. The donor label of this sample is uncertain. Input material: peripheral blood. The J gene is TRBJ2-2, the V gene TRBV5-1; D remains ambiguous. Here the CDR3 reads CASSLAATTAGELFF. The DNA for the CDR3 is TGCGCCAGCAGCTTGGCCGCTACCACCGCCGGGGAGCTGTTTTTT.